A selection of T cell receptor beta chains follows, all from one sample in a study of human T cells and chemical hapten exposure. TCRdb reanalysed the RACE reads using MiXCR and keeps one entry per CDR3 protein. The sample contains about 81,000 distinct CDR3 sequences, roughly a tenth of which appear only once. Here the sequenced sample was whole blood, taken in connection with sensitization to the hapten diphenylcyclopropenone (DPC). The source is a young woman with alopecia areata. Some clones in this sample may be carry-over from other donors' samples. Each CDR3 is given with its conserved first and last residue.

>TRBV12-3/TRBV12-4|TRBJ1-2
CASSLGGRRQNYGYTF
>TRBV6-6|TRBJ2-7
CASTPSRGSYEQYF
>TRBV6-5|TRBJ1-1
CASSRDSGTEAFF
>TRBV18|TRBJ2-7
CASSPSYAYEQYF
>TRBV7-6|TRBJ2-3
CASSLGAAGGPDTQYF
>TRBV29-1|TRBJ2-1
CSVVGGKGDEQFF
>TRBV4-3|TRBJ2-7
CASSQDLGISYEQYF
>TRBV7-6|TRBJ1-2
CASSLTGTSSSVTF
>TRBV4-1|TRBJ1-5
CASSPSVGHQPQHF
>TRBV3-1|TRBJ1-3
CASSQVFGGTGLTGNTIYF
>TRBV29-1|TRBJ2-1
CSVREGLAHYNEQFF
>TRBV6-2/TRBV6-3|TRBJ2-2
CASRSGGASNTGELFF
>TRBV24-1|TRBJ2-1
CATSDASGGAVNEQFF
>TRBV20-1|TRBJ2-7
CSAHPTSGLSYEQYF
>TRBV18|TRBJ1-1
CASSRRDLLNTEAFF
>TRBV30|TRBJ2-5
CAWSRGETQYF
>TRBV2|TRBJ2-2
CASSEDVGELFF
>TRBV28|TRBJ2-4
CASSRGGLVIQYF
>TRBV6-2/TRBV6-3|TRBJ2-3
CASSPMGPGLASTDTQYF
>TRBV20-1|TRBJ2-7
CSATSGIHADEQYF
>TRBV12-3/TRBV12-4|TRBJ2-7
CASSLLGQEGYEQYF
>TRBV13|TRBJ1-2
CASSLGSNQDISF
>TRBV7-9|TRBJ2-3
CASQGLAGSTDTQYF
>TRBV28|TRBJ2-1
CASSPRSPASYNEQFF
>TRBV9|TRBJ2-1
CASSTDGGSYNEQFF
>TRBV20-1|TRBJ1-2
CSAVWDINYGYTF
>TRBV5-4|TRBJ2-7
CASSWDGGRSSYEQYF
>TRBV9|TRBJ2-5
CASSVEDGTQETQYF
>TRBV7-9|TRBJ1-4
CASSSPFVRPNEKLFF
>TRBV29-1|TRBJ2-1
CSVDLFSYNEQFF